This T cell receptor (beta chain) emerged from a study of CD8+ T cells in alopecia areata. Across the whole study: In an open-label trial, patients got 5 to 10 mg tofacitinib twice daily.

CDR1 is KGHSH and CDR2 is LQKENI in the germline V gene. The CDR3 is 13 residues long. The ends were cut back, 3 bases at V and 1 base at J, with 3 bases in the middle. Sequencing templates came from extracted RNA that was reverse transcribed into cDNA. The repertoire was sequenced with immunoSEQ multiplex PCR; TCRdb's copy has only in-frame clones and lacks some. The profile covers hundreds of thousands of clones, with more than 45% appearing a single time and more than 1.5% taken by the ten largest. Study-wide results and caveats: Many expanded lesional clones persisted in scalp and blood during tofacitinib. Expanded CD8+ clones among the top 100, and scalp clonality, were significantly decreased by tofacitinib.

In regard to this clone: Its antigen remains unknown.

Stated treatment: oral pan-JAK inhibitor, 5-10 mg twice daily. Cell sorting was applied to PBMCs, and CD4+ and CD8+ T cells were collected. Sequencing was performed on CD4+ T cells sorted from blood, taken at week 24, from a patient treated with tofacitinib. The TCR comes from a human donor with alopecia areata. The chain joins TRBV18 to TRBJ2-2; D is undetermined. CDR3 region: CASSPGNTGELFF. In DNA form, the CDR3 reads TGTGCCAGCTCACCGGGGAACACCGGGGAGCTGTTTTTT.